These 16 T cell receptor beta chains originate from one sample sequenced in a study of blood T cell repertoires in COVID-19. Libraries were prepared by immunoSEQ multiplex PCR; TCRdb keeps only in-frame clonotypes and omits some of them. Of 200,000 to 300,000 clones listed, 70% to 90% were seen once; the top ten hold under 4%. Source material: peripheral blood. The receptors were sampled from a man between 18 and 29 years old with active or convalescent COVID-19.

This sequence joins TRBV5-1 and TRBJ2-1; 15 bases map to TRBD2. The length of the CDR3 is 15 residues. Germline CDR1 and CDR2: SGHRS and YFSETQ. Unmatched junction bases numbered 9, after V lost 8 bases and J lost 9 bases. CDR3 in amino acids: CASRAPGLAGGEQFF. The DNA for the CDR3 is TGCGCCAGTCGTGCCCCGGGACTAGCGGGGGGTGAGCAGTTCTTC. The full variable domain, its missing parts supplied by reference TRBV5-1 and TRBJ2-1, is KAGVTQTPRYLIKTRGQQVTLSCSPISGHRSVSWYQQTPGQGLQFLFEYFSETQRNKGNFPGRFSGRQFSNSRSEMNVSTLELGDSALYLCASRAPGLAGGEQFFGPGTRLTVL.

V usage is TRBV7-2 and J usage is TRBJ2-1, with D perhaps matching TRBD1 (6 bases). CDR1 is SGHTA and CDR2 is FQGNSA in the germline V gene. This CDR3 region has 15 residues. The V end was cut by 2 bases, the J end by 4 bases, with 12 bases between. CDR3 in amino acids: CASSLLGGTYNEQFF. Written as DNA, the CDR3 is TGTGCCAGCAGCTTACTAGGGGGAACTTACAATGAGCAGTTCTTC.

This sequence joins TRBV5-6 and TRBJ2-7, with a possible D match to TRBD2 (6 bases). V shed 0 bases and J shed 3 bases, with 19 bases lying between them. Germline CDR1 reads SGHDT; CDR2 reads YYEEEE. The CDR3 consists of 17 residues. Here the CDR3 reads CASSLATAAGFIYEQYF. In DNA, the CDR3 is TGTGCCAGCAGCTTGGCAACAGCGGCGGGGTTTATCTACGAGCAGTACTTC.

The chain combines TRBV5-8 with TRBJ1-5; no definite D call. CDR1 is SGHTS, CDR2 YDEGEE, per germline. This CDR3 comprises 17 residues. Trimming pared 7 bases from V and 0 bases from J, leaving 20 bases between. CDR3 sequence reads: CASSAQDTSYSNQPQHF. As DNA, the CDR3 is TGTGCCAGCTCTGCGCAAGATACCTCCTATAGCAATCAGCCCCAGCATTTT.

This chain connects TRBV28 to TRBJ1-1; D might be TRBD1 (6 bases). Trimming pared 5 bases from V and 6 bases from J, leaving 13 bases between. Germline V lookup: CDR1 MDHEN, CDR2 SYDVKM. The CDR3 length is 13 residues. Written as DNA, the CDR3 is TGTGCCAGCAGTAACCGGGGGGGCGCTGAAGCTTTCTTT. Translating gives CASSNRGGAEAFF.

This rearrangement joins TRBV30 to TRBJ1-4; 8 nucleotides match TRBD1. Germline V gene data show CDR1 as GTSNPN and CDR2 as SVGIG (reference sequence). V was pared by 1 base and J by 0 bases, with 7 bases of the junction left unmatched. The CDR3 contains 17 residues. CDR3 sequence: CAWSDSRGPATNEKLFF. DNA for the CDR3: TGTGCCTGGAGTGACTCCAGGGGGCCTGCAACTAATGAAAAACTGTTTTTT.

V gene TRBV28 combines with J gene TRBJ1-4, with D maybe TRBD1 (5 bases). This CDR3 has 15 residues. V lost 2 bases and J 11 bases, leaving 18 bases between the germline ends. Germline V CDR1 and CDR2: MDHEN, SYDVKM. CDR3 residues: CASSLVEGLSYKLFF. In DNA, the CDR3 is TGTGCCAGCAGTTTAGTGGAGGGGTTGTCTTACAAACTGTTTTTT.

The sample holds one count of this clone. The chain employs TRBV27 and TRBJ2-1; D may be TRBD2 (6 bases). Germline values: CDR1 MNHEY, CDR2 SMNVEV (reference sequence). Between the trimmed V and J ends, which lost 3 bases and 8 bases, there was a span of 8 bases. This CDR3 is 12 amino acids long. The DNA for the CDR3 is TGTGCCAGCAGTTTTGGGGAGGATGAGCAGTTCTTC. Encoded protein: CASSFGEDEQFF.

This chain uses TRBV7-8 with TRBJ2-2, with a possible D match to TRBD1 (7 bases). The CDR3 contains 15 residues. The V gene lost 5 bases and the J gene lost 4 bases, with 14 bases spanning the gap. Germline V gene lookup returns CDR1 SGHVS and CDR2 FQNEAQ. The CDR3 here is CASSKGQGGTGELFF. The CDR3 DNA is TGTGCCAGCAGCAAGGGCCAGGGGGGCACCGGGGAGCTGTTTTTT.

The chain is built from TRBV28 and TRBJ2-2; TRBD1 matches 7 bases. J lost 1 base, V lost 7 bases, and 6 bases had no gene match. The CDR3 has 15 residues. The germline V gene has CDR1 MDHEN and CDR2 SYDVKM. The CDR3 DNA reads TGTGCCAGCAAGATGGGACAGAGGAACACCGGGGAGCTGTTTTTT. It encodes CASKMGQRNTGELFF.

The chain links TRBV7-9 to TRBJ2-1; TRBD2 matches at 9 bases. Germline CDR1 reads SEHNR; CDR2 reads FQNEAQ (reference sequence). V lost 5 bases, J lost 3 bases, and 8 bases stayed unmatched. The CDR3 length is 16 residues. DNA of the CDR3: TGTGCCAGCAGCCCTATACTAGCGGGTAGCTACAATGAGCAGTTCTTC. Translating it yields CASSPILAGSYNEQFF.

This chain connects TRBV27 to TRBJ2-7, with 12 positions matching TRBD1. Germline V gene data show CDR1 as MNHEY and CDR2 as SMNVEV (reference sequence). The CDR3 consists of 15 residues. V dropped 9 bases and J dropped 5; count of bases not matched to a gene: 11. For the CDR3, the DNA is TGTGCCAGTCGCGACTCAGGGACAGGGGGCAACGAGCAGTACTTC. Translation gives CASRDSGTGGNEQYF.

The chain combines TRBV6-5 with TRBJ1-1; D possibly corresponds to TRBD1 (6 bases). Between the trimmed V and J ends, which lost 0 bases and 4 bases, there was a span of 9 bases. CDR1 and CDR2 (germline): MNHEY, SVGAGI. This CDR3 has 14 amino acids. The CDR3, as DNA: TGTGCCAGCAGTTACTCAGGGACAAGCACTGAAGCTTTCTTT. Residues: CASSYSGTSTEAFF.

V is TRBV5-1 and J is TRBJ1-5; D perhaps matches TRBD1 (5 bases). The germline CDR1 and CDR2 sequences are SGHRS and YFSETQ. The CDR3 is 14 residues long. Trimming stripped 1 base from V and 8 bases from J, with 13 bases between. The CDR3 DNA reads as TGCGCCAGCAGCTTGCAGGGCCTCAACGAGCCCCAGCATTTT. It yields the protein CASSLQGLNEPQHF.

The V gene is TRBV10-3, the J gene TRBJ1-2; tentatively, D is TRBD1 (6 bases). From germline, CDR1 is ENHRY and CDR2 SYGVKD. The CDR3 is made up of 14 amino acids. V lost 6 bases and J 9 bases, leaving 20 bases between the germline ends. CDR3 sequence: CAIRVTGGASSYTF. The CDR3 coding sequence is TGTGCCATCAGAGTGACGGGGGGCGCATCGAGCTACACCTTC.

The rearrangement joins TRBV9 to TRBJ2-7; a possible D gene is TRBD1 (5 bases). Germline values: CDR1 SGDLS, CDR2 YYNGEE. The length of the CDR3 is 13 residues. The V and J ends lost 4 bases and 5 bases respectively, with 13 bases between them. CDR3 protein: CASSPRQYDEQYF. CDR3 DNA: TGTGCCAGCAGCCCAAGACAGTACGACGAGCAGTACTTC.